Listed here are 28 T cell receptor beta chains from one sample, sequenced in a study of CD4 T cells in relation to SARS-CoV-2 and coronaviruses. Only in-frame clones appear in the TCRdb table, and some are missing; sequencing was by immunoSEQ multiplex PCR. The profile covers 10,000 or so clones, with over 80% appearing a single time and over 2% taken by the ten largest. Sequenced material: naive CD4+ T cells from PBMCs. Subset: naive CD4+ T cells isolated by negative enrichment. The receptors were gathered from an adult with COVID-19.

The chain links TRBV19 to TRBJ2-4; 10 nucleotides agree with TRBD2. The CDR3 has 17 amino acids. The V gene end was trimmed by 5 bases and the J gene end by 5 bases; junction bases not matched to a gene: 12. Germline lookup yields CDR1 LNHDA and CDR2 SQIVND (reference sequence). In DNA form, the CDR3 reads TGTGCCAGTAGTCCGCGGGGACTAGCGTCTAAGGAAAACATTCAGTACTTC. This encodes CASSPRGLASKENIQYF.

The chain has TRBV19 and TRBJ2-3; the D gene is possibly TRBD1 (5 bases). Germline V gene lookup returns CDR1 LNHDA and CDR2 SQIVND (reference sequence). The CDR3 covers 16 residues. V was shortened by 5 bases and J by 7 bases, with 22 bases between the two germline ends. The CDR3 nucleotides are TGTGCCAGTAGTCCACCGACAGCCCAGTCTATGTATACGCAGTATTTT. Translation gives CASSPPTAQSMYTQYF.

The chain combines TRBV7-8 with TRBJ2-3; the match to TRBD2 covers 10 bases. This CDR3 comprises 14 residues. Germline loops: CDR1 SGHVS, CDR2 FQNEAQ. The V and J ends lost 5 bases and 4 bases, in that order; junction bases with no gene match: 3. The CDR3 here is CASSQSGGADTQYF. Written as DNA, the CDR3 is TGTGCCAGCAGCCAGAGCGGGGGGGCAGATACGCAGTATTTT.

The rearrangement joins TRBV6-2 or TRBV6-3 to TRBJ2-3; D is uncertain. Germline loops: CDR1 MNHEY, CDR2 SVGEGT. The CDR3 runs to 16 residues. Trimming pared 2 bases from V and 4 bases from J, leaving 16 bases between. The CDR3 DNA sequence: TGTGCCAGCAGTTACCCCGGGCCTGCGCGGCCAGATACGCAGTATTTT. It specifies CASSYPGPARPDTQYF.

The chain has TRBV5-1 and TRBJ2-5, with TRBD1 identical over 7 bases. Trimming removed 4 bases from V and 3 bases from J; junction bases left unmatched: 3. The CDR3 covers 13 residues. Germline CDR1 reads SGHRS; CDR2 reads YFSETQ. CDR3 coding DNA: TGCGCCAGCAGCCCGGACAGGAAAGAGACCCAGTACTTC. Encoded protein: CASSPDRKETQYF.

J is TRBJ1-3 and V is TRBV5-1; tentatively, D is TRBD1 (6 bases). The CDR3 is made up of 14 amino acids. V was trimmed by 3 bases and J by 3 bases, leaving 10 bases between them. The V gene's germline CDR1 is SGHRS and CDR2 YFSETQ. In DNA, the CDR3 is TGCGCCAGCAGCTCAGGGGAGAGTGGAAACACCATATATTTT. It specifies CASSSGESGNTIYF.

This clone was detected only once. The chain carries TRBV4-1 and TRBJ1-5; 10 bases are a match to TRBD1. The CDR3 is made up of 16 amino acids. The germline CDR1 and CDR2 sequences are MGHRA and YSYEKL. V was clipped by 0 bases and J by 6 bases; unmatched bases: 5. The CDR3 loop reads CASSQETGGAGQPQHF. The DNA for the CDR3 is TGCGCCAGCAGCCAAGAGACAGGGGGCGCGGGTCAGCCCCAGCATTTT.

This sequence joins TRBV24-1 and TRBJ1-1, with D tentatively TRBD1 (5 bases). The CDR3 is 18 amino acids. V shed 4 bases and J shed 0 bases, with 20 bases lying between them. The V gene's germline CDR1 is KGHDR and CDR2 SFDVKD. In DNA, the CDR3 is TGTGCCACCAGTGAGTGTTGTGGGGGGTTTCTAATGAACACTGAAGCTTTCTTT. Its protein product is CATSECCGGFLMNTEAFF.

The chain recombines TRBV11-2 with TRBJ2-7; maybe TRBD2 (7 bases). Deletions cut 4 bases from V and 4 bases from J, with 14 bases between. CDR1 and CDR2 (germline): SGHAT, FQNNGV. CDR3 length equals 14 residues. CDR3 sequence reads: CASSSPGGPYEQYF. For the CDR3, the DNA is TGTGCCAGCAGCTCTCCCGGGGGGCCATACGAGCAGTACTTC.

The DNA of the CDR3 is TGTGCCAGCAGGGAGACTTACGCGAACACCGGGGAGCTGTTTTTT. Its protein is CASRETYANTGELFF. The chain carries TRBV2 and TRBJ2-2; D is uncertain. Trimming removed 6 bases at V and 0 bases at J, with 11 bases between. Per germline, CDR1 SNHLY and CDR2 FYNNEI. The CDR3 is 15 amino acids.

The chain joins TRBV5-6 to TRBJ2-2; D remains unclear. Trimming removed 0 bases from V and 0 bases from J, with 9 bases in between. CDR1 and CDR2 (germline): SGHDT, YYEEEE. This CDR3 contains 16 residues. CDR3 DNA sequence: TGTGCCAGCAGCTTGGCCGGGCAGCCGAACACCGGGGAGCTGTTTTTT. This gives the protein CASSLAGQPNTGELFF. The variable domain in full, completed from reference TRBV5-6 and TRBJ2-2, reads DAGVTQSPTHLIKTRGQQVTLRCSPKSGHDTVSWYQQALGQGPQFIFQYYEEEERQRGNFPDRFSGHQFPNYSSELNVNALLLGDSALYLCASSLAGQPNTGELFFGEGSRLTVL.

This clone was picked up one time. The rearrangement uses TRBV15 and TRBJ2-5; 12 nucleotides match TRBD2. Germline assignment: CDR1 LNHNV and CDR2 YYDKDF (reference sequence). With V trimmed by 5 bases and J by 2 bases, 12 bases remained unmatched. The CDR3 is 18 residues long. This CDR3 reads CATSSGGLAGGWQETQYF. CDR3 DNA sequence: TGTGCCACCAGCTCCGGTGGGCTAGCGGGGGGGTGGCAAGAGACCCAGTACTTC.

The chain recombines TRBV6-6 with TRBJ1-6, with a possible D match to TRBD1 (5 bases). The CDR3 sequence is 18 residues long. Germline CDR1 MNHNY, CDR2 SVGAGI (reference sequence). Deletions cut 6 bases from V and 0 bases from J, with 18 bases between. The CDR3 protein is CASSRSTERSSYNSPLHF. The CDR3 DNA sequence: TGTGCCAGCAGCCGATCGACAGAGAGGAGCTCCTATAATTCACCCCTCCACTTT.

The chain uses TRBV5-6 and TRBJ2-4; 10 nucleotides line up with TRBD2. The CDR3 has 19 amino acids. Trimming took 5 bases from V and 0 from J; bases not matched to a gene: 14. Germline V CDR1 and CDR2: SGHDT, YYEEEE. In nucleotides, the CDR3 is TGTGCCAGCAGATTTTATAGCGGGGGGTTAACGTTAGCCAAAAACATTCAGTACTTC. Translating it yields CASRFYSGGLTLAKNIQYF. The complete variable domain, with remaining parts taken from reference TRBV5-6 and TRBJ2-4, reads DAGVTQSPTHLIKTRGQQVTLRCSPKSGHDTVSWYQQALGQGPQFIFQYYEEEERQRGNFPDRFSGHQFPNYSSELNVNALLLGDSALYLCASRFYSGGLTLAKNIQYFGAGTRLSVL.

This clone was detected only a few times. V usage is TRBV5-1 and J usage is TRBJ1-4, with D unclear. There are 13 residues in the CDR3. In germline, CDR1 is SGHRS, CDR2 YFSETQ. V was clipped by 6 bases and J by 3 bases, with 9 bases between them. This chain's CDR3 is CASTFRPNEKLFF. CDR3 coding DNA: TGCGCCAGCACCTTCCGGCCTAATGAAAAACTGTTTTTT.

J is TRBJ2-5 and V is TRBV9; D remains unclear. The V and J ends lost 0 bases and 6 bases respectively, with 9 bases between them. There are 13 residues in the CDR3. The germline V gene has CDR1 SGDLS and CDR2 YYNGEE. CDR3 residues: CASSVDPVKTQYF. Here the CDR3 DNA reads TGTGCCAGCAGCGTAGATCCGGTTAAGACCCAGTACTTC. The full variable domain, its missing parts supplied by reference TRBV9 and TRBJ2-5, is DSGVTQTPKHLITATGQRVTLRCSPRSGDLSVYWYQQSLDQGLQFLIQYYNGEERAKGNILERFSAQQFPDLHSELNLSSLELGDSALYFCASSVDPVKTQYFGPGTRLLVL.

The table lists this clone with a count of one. J is TRBJ2-5 and V is TRBV3-1 (or the pseudogene TRBV3-2); 11 positions agree with TRBD2. The germline gives CDR1 LGHDT, CDR2 YNNKEL (reference sequence). With 1 base clipped from V and 4 bases from J, the junction kept 5 bases outside the gene matches. CDR3 size: 16 residues. CDR3 in amino acids: CASSQVVAGGLETQYF. The CDR3 DNA sequence: TGTGCCAGCAGCCAAGTAGTAGCGGGGGGGCTAGAGACCCAGTACTTC.

This chain joins TRBV19 and TRBJ2-2; TRBD1 might be the D (6 bases). CDR3 size: 15 residues. Germline lookup yields CDR1 LNHDA and CDR2 SQIVND (reference sequence). Trimming removed 7 bases from V and 2 bases from J, with 14 bases in between. The CDR3 loop is CASKLAGVNTGELFF. The CDR3 DNA reads as TGTGCCAGTAAGCTTGCAGGGGTCAACACCGGGGAGCTGTTTTTT.

The chain links TRBV28 to TRBJ2-4; D not resolved. CDR3 length: 16 amino acids. Trimming stripped 3 bases from V and 0 bases from J, with 12 bases between. Germline V gives CDR1 MDHEN, CDR2 SYDVKM. CDR3: CASSFLRVPAKNIQYF. In DNA form, the CDR3 reads TGTGCCAGCAGTTTCCTTCGGGTCCCAGCCAAAAACATTCAGTACTTC.

The rearrangement joins TRBV2 to TRBJ2-5; D remains ambiguous. The V and J ends lost 0 bases and 1 base respectively, with 12 bases between them. The CDR3 extends over 16 amino acids. In germline, CDR1 is SNHLY, CDR2 FYNNEI. Written as DNA, the CDR3 is TGTGCCAGCAGTGAAGCCCCAAGCCAGCGCCAAGAGACCCAGTACTTC. It translates to CASSEAPSQRQETQYF.

This chain links TRBV6-1 with TRBJ2-7; no reliable D call. Trimming took 0 bases from V and 3 from J, leaving 12 bases between them. CDR1 is MNHNS, CDR2 SASEGT, per germline. The CDR3 extends over 15 amino acids. CDR3: CASSEAPGTFYEQYF. Written as DNA, the CDR3 is TGTGCCAGCAGTGAAGCACCAGGAACTTTCTACGAGCAGTACTTC.

There are a few counts of this clone. The chain recombines TRBV30 with TRBJ1-6; no reliable D call. Per the germline V gene, CDR1 is GTSNPN and CDR2 is SVGIG (reference sequence). CDR3 length: 13 amino acids. The ends were cut back, 5 bases at V and 9 bases at J, with 14 bases in the middle. The CDR3 region is CAWHGPEFSPLHF. CDR3 sequence (DNA): TGTGCCTGGCACGGGCCAGAATTTTCACCCCTCCACTTT.

V and J are TRBV12-3 or TRBV12-4 and TRBJ1-4; D gene unclear. V lost 8 bases, J lost 7 bases, and 8 bases lay in between. This CDR3 has 11 amino acids. The CDR3 coding sequence is TGTGCCAGCTCCTTTGGTGAAAAACTGTTTTTT. This gives the protein CASSFGEKLFF.

This chain uses TRBV9 with TRBJ2-3; D is perhaps TRBD2 (5 bases). Trimming cost V 4 bases and J 2 bases, with 11 bases left between them. Germline lookup yields CDR1 SGDLS and CDR2 YYNGEE. There are 14 residues in the CDR3. CDR3 coding DNA: TGTGCCAGCAGCCCGCAGCTAGCCACAGATACGCAGTATTTT. It specifies CASSPQLATDTQYF.

The chain is built from TRBV3-1 (or the pseudogene TRBV3-2) and TRBJ2-7; no firm D call. V was trimmed by 1 base and J by 4 bases, leaving 5 bases between them. The germline V gene has CDR1 LGHDT and CDR2 YNNKEL (reference sequence). The CDR3 spans 12 residues. CDR3 sequence: CASSQVAYEQYF. The CDR3 coding sequence is TGTGCCAGCAGCCAAGTGGCTTACGAGCAGTACTTC.

The rearrangement links TRBV9 to TRBJ1-5; D might be TRBD1 (6 bases). CDR1 and CDR2 from the germline V gene are SGDLS and YYNGEE. This CDR3 has 14 residues. Trimming cost V 0 bases and J 8 bases, with 12 bases left between them. The CDR3 spells CASSVGAGAEPQHF. In DNA, the CDR3 is TGTGCCAGCAGCGTAGGGGCAGGGGCTGAGCCCCAGCATTTT.

The DNA of the CDR3 is TGCGCCAGCAGCCCAGGTAAGGCCTCCTACAATGAGCAGTTCTTC. The encoded protein is CASSPGKASYNEQFF. V usage is TRBV5-1 and J usage is TRBJ2-1; D gene unclear. Germline assignment: CDR1 SGHRS and CDR2 YFSETQ. The CDR3 covers 15 residues. V was cut by 4 bases and J by 0 bases, with 11 bases left in between.

This clone was counted a single time. The V gene is TRBV11-2, the J gene TRBJ1-3; 8 bases align to TRBD1. The CDR3 covers 16 residues. The germline CDR1 and CDR2 sequences are SGHAT and FQNNGV. The V and J ends lost 3 bases and 2 bases, in that order; junction bases with no gene match: 6. CDR3 sequence (DNA): TGTGCCAGCAGCTTCGAGGACAGGGTACCTGGAAACACCATATATTTT. Translation: CASSFEDRVPGNTIYF.